Below, 31 T cell receptor beta chains from the same sample are listed, as sequenced in a study of blood T cell repertoires in COVID-19. Assay used: immunoSEQ multiplex PCR; TCRdb lists only in-frame clones, some missing. Among 110,000 to 150,000 clones listed, roughly three quarters were seen once. Sequenced input: PBMCs or T cells enriched from blood (not recorded which). The receptors were sampled from a woman aged 45-65 years who had recovered from COVID-19.

A remark on this clone: This sequence may be a read error, since a much larger clone differs from it by one base. The chain combines TRBV5-1 with TRBJ1-1; weak D call: TRBD1 (6 bases). CDR3 length: 14 amino acids. The germline CDR1 and CDR2 sequences are SGHRS and YFSETQ. CDR3 sequence (DNA): TGCGCCAGCAGCTTGGACAGGGCGAACATTGAAGCTTTCTTT. This encodes CASSLDRANIEAFF.

V is TRBV6-5 and J is TRBJ1-6; D is possibly TRBD1 (6 bases). Germline lookup yields CDR1 MNHEY and CDR2 SVGAGI. The V end was cut by 6 bases, the J end by 2 bases, with 11 bases between. The CDR3 totals 15 residues. The CDR3 nucleotides are TGTGCCAGCAGCACCGGGACACCCTATAATTCACCCCTCCACTTT. This encodes CASSTGTPYNSPLHF.

The CDR3 loop is CASSQGAASEAFF. CDR3 nucleotide sequence: TGTGCCAGCAGCCAAGGTGCAGCGTCTGAAGCTTTCTTT. This chain joins TRBV3-1 (or the pseudogene TRBV3-2) and TRBJ1-1; no clear D. Germline CDR1 reads LGHDT; CDR2 reads YNNKEL (reference sequence). There are 13 residues in the CDR3. The ends were cut back, 1 base at V and 6 bases at J, with 9 bases in the middle.

This sequence joins TRBV7-8 and TRBJ1-1; no clear D gene. Germline CDR1 SGHVS, CDR2 FQNEAQ. Trimming cost V 1 base and J 1 base, with 7 bases left between them. CDR3 length equals 14 residues. CDR3 nucleotides: TGTGCCAGCAGCTTAGAGGGAGGGAACACTGAAGCTTTCTTT. It yields the protein CASSLEGGNTEAFF.

The rearrangement links TRBV6-5 to TRBJ1-3, with a tentative D call TRBD1 (5 bases). The germline V gene encodes CDR1 MNHEY and CDR2 SVGAGI. There are 15 residues in the CDR3. The V end was cut by 0 bases, the J end by 0 bases, with 6 bases between. CDR3 nucleotides: TGTGCCAGCAGTTACTCAGACAGCTCTGGAAACACCATATATTTT. This encodes CASSYSDSSGNTIYF.

The J gene is TRBJ1-1, the V gene TRBV20-1; D is perhaps TRBD1 (5 bases). In germline, CDR1 is DFQATT, CDR2 SNEGSKA (reference sequence). V was clipped by 3 bases and J by 1 base, with 15 bases between them. The CDR3 is made up of 15 amino acids. CDR3 in amino acids: CSASRTETANTEAFF. As DNA, the CDR3 is TGCAGTGCTAGTCGAACGGAGACAGCGAACACTGAAGCTTTCTTT.

The V and J genes are TRBV27 and TRBJ2-2; 7 bases line up with TRBD1. In germline, CDR1 is MNHEY, CDR2 SMNVEV (reference sequence). The CDR3 is 16 amino acids. V gave up 6 bases and J gave up 1 base; unmatched junction bases: 8. The CDR3 region is CASSPTGQRNTGELFF. CDR3 nucleotide sequence: TGTGCCAGCAGCCCCACGGGACAGAGGAACACCGGGGAGCTGTTTTTT.

The gene calls are TRBV6-5 and TRBJ1-1; no definite D call. CDR1 is MNHEY and CDR2 is SVGAGI in the germline V gene. The CDR3 is 14 amino acids. The germline V and J ends were trimmed by 7 bases and 1 base, with 13 bases remaining between them. This CDR3 is CASKKGLQNTEAFF. The DNA of the CDR3 is TGTGCCAGCAAAAAAGGACTCCAGAACACTGAAGCTTTCTTT.

The chain uses TRBV3-1 (or the pseudogene TRBV3-2) and TRBJ2-1, with 9 bases matching TRBD2. The germline V gene encodes CDR1 LGHDT and CDR2 YNNKEL (reference sequence). The CDR3 totals 16 residues. The trim removed 0 bases at V and 1 base at J, leaving 1 base unmatched. CDR3 in amino acids: CASSQDAGGSYNEQFF. CDR3 bases: TGTGCCAGCAGCCAAGATGCGGGGGGGTCCTACAATGAGCAGTTCTTC.

The CDR3 DNA follows: TGTGCCAGCACCCTCCGGGACTACCAAGAGACCCAGTACTTC. It encodes CASTLRDYQETQYF. The V and J genes are TRBV28 and TRBJ2-5, with D tentatively TRBD2 (6 bases). V was pared by 7 bases and J by 0 bases, with 12 bases between. Germline CDR1 reads MDHEN; CDR2 reads SYDVKM. CDR3 length: 14 amino acids.

This rearrangement joins TRBV28 to TRBJ1-2; 11 bases map to TRBD1. Germline V gene sequence: CDR1 MDHEN, CDR2 SYDVKM. V gave up 5 bases and J gave up 8 bases; unmatched junction bases: 4. The CDR3 has 13 amino acids. The CDR3 DNA sequence: TGTGCCAGCAGTGGGACAGGGGGGCACGGCTACACCTTC. It encodes CASSGTGGHGYTF.

This chain connects TRBV7-9 to TRBJ1-1; D may be TRBD1 (5 bases). Germline V gives CDR1 SEHNR, CDR2 FQNEAQ (reference sequence). V dropped 1 base and J dropped 0 bases, with 12 bases sitting between them. The CDR3 contains 16 residues. The CDR3, as DNA: TGTGCCAGCAGCTTAGAGTTTAGGGGCATGAACACTGAAGCTTTCTTT. Protein sequence: CASSLEFRGMNTEAFF. The full variable domain, its missing parts supplied by reference TRBV7-9 and TRBJ1-1, is DTGVSQNPRHKITKRGQNVTFRCDPISEHNRLYWYRQTLGQGPEFLTYFQNEAQLEKSRLLSDRFSAERPKGSFSTLEIQRTEQGDSAMYLCASSLEFRGMNTEAFFGQGTRLTVV.

The rearrangement uses TRBV5-1 and TRBJ2-2; a weak D match, TRBD1 (6 bases). Germline V gene lookup returns CDR1 SGHRS and CDR2 YFSETQ. The CDR3 is made up of 13 amino acids. Trimming took 3 bases from V and 6 from J, leaving 9 bases between them. The CDR3 region is CASSWTEAGELFF. Here the CDR3 DNA reads TGCGCCAGCAGCTGGACAGAAGCCGGGGAGCTGTTTTTT.

This clone was seen a handful of times. This rearrangement joins TRBV29-1 to TRBJ1-1, with TRBD1 matching 7 bases. The CDR3 runs to 14 residues. J was trimmed by 5 bases and V by 5 bases; bases with no gene match: 11. Germline CDR1 is SQVTM and CDR2 is ANQGSEA. The CDR3 nucleotides are TGCAGCGTTCTAGGGGGCACATGGATAACTGAAGCTTTCTTT. It specifies CSVLGGTWITEAFF.

This clone has a handful of counts. The V gene is TRBV3-1 (or the pseudogene TRBV3-2), the J gene TRBJ1-6; no firm D call. This CDR3 region has 18 residues. From germline, CDR1 is LGHDT and CDR2 YNNKEL (reference sequence). V was trimmed by 0 bases and J by 0 bases, leaving 12 bases between them. The CDR3 nucleotides are TGTGCCAGCAGCCAAGAACACACTAAGAGCTCCTATAATTCACCCCTCCACTTT. Amino acid sequence: CASSQEHTKSSYNSPLHF.

The V gene is TRBV6-5, the J gene TRBJ2-5, with 8 bases that match TRBD1. The V gene end was trimmed by 1 base and the J gene end by 5 bases; junction bases not matched to a gene: 6. There are 15 residues in the CDR3. Germline-derived CDR1 and CDR2 are MNHEY and SVGAGI. The DNA of the CDR3 is TGTGCCAGCAGTTACTTACAGGGGGTGGCTGAGACCCAGTACTTC. It yields the protein CASSYLQGVAETQYF.

This chain links TRBV19 with TRBJ1-4, with 7 bases that match TRBD1. CDR1 is LNHDA, CDR2 SQIVND, per germline (reference sequence). The length of the CDR3 is 19 residues. With 5 bases clipped from V and 1 base from J, the junction kept 16 bases outside the gene matches. CDR3 amino acids: CASSFSDREIIGTNEKLFF. The DNA of the CDR3 is TGTGCCAGTAGTTTTTCCGACAGGGAGATTATTGGAACTAATGAAAAACTGTTTTTT.

The rearrangement joins TRBV19 to TRBJ1-1, with 8 bases identical to TRBD1. Trimming removed 6 bases from V and 8 bases from J; junction bases left unmatched: 17. The CDR3 loop spans 16 amino acids. Germline CDR1 LNHDA, CDR2 SQIVND (reference sequence). CDR3 DNA: TGTGCCAGTAGATCACTGACTAAGACAGGGGTGGAAGAAGCTTTCTTT. As protein: CASRSLTKTGVEEAFF.

This clone was seen once. The CDR3 is CASNSLATAGTEAFF. CDR3 DNA sequence: TGTGCCAGCAACTCACTAGCCACGGCGGGCACTGAAGCTTTCTTT. The chain uses TRBV6-5 and TRBJ1-1; D gene uncertain. This CDR3 comprises 15 residues. V was shortened by 7 bases and J by 4 bases, with 19 bases between the two germline ends. The germline CDR1 and CDR2 sequences are MNHEY and SVGAGI.

The CDR3: CASSSRQGTEQYV. The DNA for the CDR3 is TGTGCCAGCAGCTCAAGGCAGGGTACCGAGCAGTACGTC. The rearrangement joins TRBV11-2 to TRBJ2-7, with a tentative D call TRBD1 (5 bases). Germline V gene sequence: CDR1 SGHAT, CDR2 FQNNGV. The V and J ends lost 4 bases and 6 bases respectively, with 13 bases between them. CDR3 length: 13 amino acids.

This chain connects TRBV30 to TRBJ1-4; D is possibly TRBD1 (6 bases). Germline values: CDR1 GTSNPN, CDR2 SVGIG (reference sequence). This CDR3 is 14 amino acids long. Trimming left V 7 bases short and J 3 bases short, with 15 bases between. This CDR3 is CAYDRAGANEKLFF. CDR3 bases: TGTGCCTACGATAGGGCAGGGGCTAATGAAAAACTGTTTTTT.

This clone was detected only once. The V gene is TRBV9, the J gene TRBJ2-1; D is uncertain. CDR1 is SGDLS and CDR2 is YYNGEE in the germline V gene. This CDR3 is 14 amino acids long. Trimming removed 6 bases at V and 3 bases at J, with 13 bases between. CDR3 nucleotide sequence: TGTGCCAGCACCCCAGAGGCTTTCTACAATGAGCAGTTCTTC. This translates into CASTPEAFYNEQFF.

Only one count was recorded for this clone. CDR3 amino acids: CASSLVSGNSPLHF. CDR3 in DNA: TGCGCCAGCAGCTTGGTCTCAGGGAATTCACCCCTCCACTTT. This rearrangement joins TRBV5-1 to TRBJ1-6; possibly TRBD1 for D (5 bases). The CDR3 has 14 residues. CDR1 SGHRS and CDR2 YFSETQ come from the germline V gene. Trimming cost V 0 bases and J 7 bases, with 8 bases left between them.

The gene calls are TRBV20-1 and TRBJ2-2; maybe TRBD1 (6 bases). Germline V CDR1 and CDR2: DFQATT, SNEGSKA (reference sequence). The V end lost 6 bases, the J end lost 1 base, and 18 bases lay between the germline ends. The CDR3 has 16 amino acids. The CDR3 sequence: CSASSGGQLNTGELFF. The DNA of the CDR3 is TGCAGTGCAAGTAGTGGGGGACAACTGAACACCGGGGAGCTGTTTTTT.

Regarding this clone: The same CDR3 arises from other DNA sequences in this sample as well. The chain recombines TRBV4-1 with TRBJ2-1; 7 bases map to TRBD1. The CDR3 runs 16 residues. CDR1 is MGHRA and CDR2 is YSYEKL in the germline V gene. Trimming took 5 bases from V and 8 from J; bases not matched to a gene: 15. The CDR3 here is CASSAKKSGTDDEQFF. The CDR3 coding sequence is TGCGCCAGCAGCGCCAAAAAATCCGGGACAGATGATGAGCAGTTCTTC.

The chain combines TRBV7-9 with TRBJ1-2; 9 positions match TRBD1. Germline CDR1 SEHNR, CDR2 FQNEAQ (reference sequence). The trim removed 4 bases at V and 0 bases at J, leaving 9 bases unmatched. CDR3 length: 17 amino acids. The CDR3 sequence: CASSSNRGQGPNYGYTF. CDR3 coding DNA: TGTGCCAGCAGCTCAAACCGGGGACAGGGACCTAACTATGGCTACACCTTC.

The chain employs TRBV6-5 and TRBJ2-6; a possible D gene is TRBD1 (5 bases). V lost 2 bases, J lost 4 bases, and 12 bases lay in between. CDR1 is MNHEY, CDR2 SVGAGI, per germline. This CDR3 comprises 16 residues. The chain's CDR3 is CASSYGIGAGANVLTF. DNA for the CDR3: TGTGCCAGCAGTTACGGCATTGGGGCGGGGGCCAACGTCCTGACTTTC.

The chain couples TRBV7-7 to TRBJ2-3; 9 bases agree with TRBD2. The V and J ends lost 5 bases and 4 bases, in that order; junction bases with no gene match: 7. The CDR3 length is 15 residues. Germline V gives CDR1 SSHAT, CDR2 FNYEAQ (reference sequence). The CDR3 DNA is TGTGCCAGCAGCCCCGGCGGGGGGGCCGCAGATACGCAGTATTTT. It is translated as CASSPGGGAADTQYF.

The chain is built from TRBV27 and TRBJ2-5, with 8 positions matching TRBD1. The CDR3 consists of 16 residues. CDR1 and CDR2 (germline): MNHEY, SMNVEV (reference sequence). Trimming at V came to 2 bases and at J to 2 bases, leaving 7 bases not matched to a gene. The CDR3, as DNA: TGTGCCAGCAGTTTACAGGGGGCTTATCCTCAAGAGACCCAGTACTTC. It translates to CASSLQGAYPQETQYF.

The chain uses TRBV3-1 (or the pseudogene TRBV3-2) and TRBJ2-7; 12 bases agree with TRBD2. CDR3 size: 16 residues. V lost 1 base to trimming and J lost 3 bases; unmatched junction nucleotides: 4. Germline-derived CDR1 and CDR2 are LGHDT and YNNKEL (reference sequence). CDR3 sequence: CASSQGVLAGGYEQYF. CDR3 nucleotide sequence: TGTGCCAGCAGCCAAGGCGTACTAGCGGGGGGCTACGAGCAGTACTTC.

This clone was counted between two and nine times. The rearrangement links TRBV7-9 to TRBJ1-2; perhaps TRBD1 as D (5 bases). The germline V gene has CDR1 SEHNR and CDR2 FQNEAQ (reference sequence). Trimming took off 2 bases at V and 8 bases at J, with 12 bases between the two ends. The CDR3 consists of 13 residues. This CDR3 reads CASSLSAGEGYTF. The DNA for the CDR3 is TGTGCCAGCAGCTTATCTGCGGGGGAGGGCTACACCTTC.